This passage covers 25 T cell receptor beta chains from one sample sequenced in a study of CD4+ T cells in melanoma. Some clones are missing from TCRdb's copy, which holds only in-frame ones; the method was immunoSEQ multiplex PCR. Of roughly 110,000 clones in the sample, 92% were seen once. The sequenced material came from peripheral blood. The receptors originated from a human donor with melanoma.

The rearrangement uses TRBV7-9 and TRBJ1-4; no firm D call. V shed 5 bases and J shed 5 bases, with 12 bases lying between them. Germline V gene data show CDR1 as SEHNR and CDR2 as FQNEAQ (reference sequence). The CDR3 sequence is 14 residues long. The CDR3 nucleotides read TGTGCCAGCAGCCCGGACGGACCAAATGAAAAACTGTTTTTT. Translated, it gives CASSPDGPNEKLFF.

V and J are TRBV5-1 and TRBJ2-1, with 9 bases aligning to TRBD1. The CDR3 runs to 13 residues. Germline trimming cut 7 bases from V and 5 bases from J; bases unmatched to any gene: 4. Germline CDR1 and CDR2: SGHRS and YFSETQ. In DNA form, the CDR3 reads TGCGCCAGCGGCGGGGACAGGGACAATGAGCAGTTCTTC. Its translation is CASGGDRDNEQFF.

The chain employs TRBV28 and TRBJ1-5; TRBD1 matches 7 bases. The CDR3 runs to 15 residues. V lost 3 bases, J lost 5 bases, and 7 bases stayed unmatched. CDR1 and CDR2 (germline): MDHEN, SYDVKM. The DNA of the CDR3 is TGTGCCAGCAGTTTGGGCAGGGGGATTCATCAGCCCCAGCATTTT. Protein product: CASSLGRGIHQPQHF.

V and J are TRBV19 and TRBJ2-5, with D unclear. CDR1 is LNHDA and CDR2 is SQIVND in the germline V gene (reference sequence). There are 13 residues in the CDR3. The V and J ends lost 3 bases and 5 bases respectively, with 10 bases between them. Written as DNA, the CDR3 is TGTGCCAGTAGTATTGGACCGCGGGAGACCCAGTACTTC. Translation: CASSIGPRETQYF.

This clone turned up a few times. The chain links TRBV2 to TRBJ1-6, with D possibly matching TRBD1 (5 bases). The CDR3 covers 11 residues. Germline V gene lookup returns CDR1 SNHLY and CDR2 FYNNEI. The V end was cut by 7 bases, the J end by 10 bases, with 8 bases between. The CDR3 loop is CASTGGSPLHF. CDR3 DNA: TGTGCCAGCACGGGGGGGTCACCCCTCCACTTT.

DNA for the CDR3: TGCGCCAGCAGCTTGCAAGGGGTCGGTCAGCCCCAGCATTTT. Residues: CASSLQGVGQPQHF. The V gene is TRBV5-1, the J gene TRBJ1-5; tentatively, D is TRBD1 (5 bases). The germline V gene has CDR1 SGHRS and CDR2 YFSETQ. V lost 1 base, J lost 6 bases, and 11 bases lay in between. This CDR3 region has 14 residues.

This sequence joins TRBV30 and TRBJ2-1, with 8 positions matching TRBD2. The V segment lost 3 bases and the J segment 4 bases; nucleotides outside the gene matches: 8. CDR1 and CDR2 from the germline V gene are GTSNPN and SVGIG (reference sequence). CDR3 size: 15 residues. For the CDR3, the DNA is TGTGCCTGGAGCCCTCTCGCGGGGGGTTACAATGAGCAGTTCTTC. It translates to CAWSPLAGGYNEQFF.

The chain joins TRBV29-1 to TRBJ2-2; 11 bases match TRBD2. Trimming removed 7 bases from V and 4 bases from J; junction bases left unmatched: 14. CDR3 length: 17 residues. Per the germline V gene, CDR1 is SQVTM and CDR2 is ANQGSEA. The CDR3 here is CSARQRTSGSLTGELFF. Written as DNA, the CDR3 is TGCAGCGCCAGACAACGGACTAGCGGGTCCCTCACCGGGGAGCTGTTTTTT.

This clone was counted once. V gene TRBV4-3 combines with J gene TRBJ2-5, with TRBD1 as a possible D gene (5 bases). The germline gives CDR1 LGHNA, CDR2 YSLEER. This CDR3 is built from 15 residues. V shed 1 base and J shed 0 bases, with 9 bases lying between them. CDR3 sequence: CASSQGQTYQETQYF. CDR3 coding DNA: TGCGCCAGCAGCCAAGGACAGACCTACCAAGAGACCCAGTACTTC.

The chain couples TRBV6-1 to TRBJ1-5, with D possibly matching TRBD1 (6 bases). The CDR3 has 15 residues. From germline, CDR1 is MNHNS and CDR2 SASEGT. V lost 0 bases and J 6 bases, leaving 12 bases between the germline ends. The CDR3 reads CASSEAGQGFQPQHF. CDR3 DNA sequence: TGTGCCAGCAGTGAAGCGGGACAAGGATTTCAGCCCCAGCATTTT.

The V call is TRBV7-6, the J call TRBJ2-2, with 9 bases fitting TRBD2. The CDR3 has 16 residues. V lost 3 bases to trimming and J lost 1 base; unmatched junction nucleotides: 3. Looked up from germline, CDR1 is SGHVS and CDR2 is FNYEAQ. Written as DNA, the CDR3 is TGTGCCAGCAGCTTGACTAGCGGCATGAACACCGGGGAGCTGTTTTTT. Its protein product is CASSLTSGMNTGELFF.

CDR3 residues: CASSNGDKPYEQYF. CDR3 sequence (DNA): TGTGCCAGCAGCAACGGGGACAAACCATACGAGCAGTACTTC. This sequence joins TRBV5-4 and TRBJ2-7; D perhaps matches TRBD1 (6 bases). Per the germline V gene, CDR1 is SGHNT and CDR2 is YYREEE (reference sequence). The CDR3 spans 14 residues. V lost 4 bases and J lost 4, with 15 bases in between.

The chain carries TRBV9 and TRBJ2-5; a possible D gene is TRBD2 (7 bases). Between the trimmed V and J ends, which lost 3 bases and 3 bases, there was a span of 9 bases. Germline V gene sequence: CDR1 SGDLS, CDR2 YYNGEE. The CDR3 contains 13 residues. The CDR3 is CASSEGGKETQYF. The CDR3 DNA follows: TGTGCCAGCAGCGAGGGGGGGAAAGAGACCCAGTACTTC.

CDR3 nucleotides: TGTGCCAGTAGTCCCATAGGGGCGGGAAAGTACAATGAGCAGTTCTTC. It codes for CASSPIGAGKYNEQFF. The gene calls are TRBV19 and TRBJ2-1; the D gene is possibly TRBD2 (6 bases). The germline V and J ends were trimmed by 5 bases and 4 bases, with 18 bases remaining between them. Germline CDR1 and CDR2: LNHDA and SQIVND (reference sequence). The CDR3 length is 16 residues.

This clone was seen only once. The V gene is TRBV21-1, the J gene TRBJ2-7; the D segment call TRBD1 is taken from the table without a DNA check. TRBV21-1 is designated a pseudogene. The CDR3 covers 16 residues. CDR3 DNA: TGTGCCAGCAGCCCCGTGGGGCAGGGGGATTCCGACGAGCAGTACTTC. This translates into CASSPVGQGDSDEQYF.

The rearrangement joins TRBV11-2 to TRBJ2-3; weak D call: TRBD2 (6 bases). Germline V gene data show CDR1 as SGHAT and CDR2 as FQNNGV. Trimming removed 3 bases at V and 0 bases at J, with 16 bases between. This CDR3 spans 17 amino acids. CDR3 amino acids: CASSFSSAGLSTDTQYF. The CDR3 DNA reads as TGTGCCAGCAGCTTTTCTAGCGCGGGGCTAAGCACAGATACGCAGTATTTT. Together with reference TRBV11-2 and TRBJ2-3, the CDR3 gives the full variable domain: EAGVAQSPRYKIIEKRQSVAFWCNPISGHATLYWYQQILGQGPKLLIQFQNNGVVDDSQLPKDRFSAERLKGVDSTLKIQPAKLEDSAVYLCASSFSSAGLSTDTQYFGPGTRLTVL.

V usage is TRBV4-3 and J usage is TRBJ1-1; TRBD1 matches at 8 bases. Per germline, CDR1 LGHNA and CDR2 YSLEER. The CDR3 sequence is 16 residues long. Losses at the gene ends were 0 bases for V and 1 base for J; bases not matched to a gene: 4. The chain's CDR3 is CASSQELGTGNTEAFF. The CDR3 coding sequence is TGCGCCAGCAGCCAAGAACTCGGGACAGGGAACACTGAAGCTTTCTTT.

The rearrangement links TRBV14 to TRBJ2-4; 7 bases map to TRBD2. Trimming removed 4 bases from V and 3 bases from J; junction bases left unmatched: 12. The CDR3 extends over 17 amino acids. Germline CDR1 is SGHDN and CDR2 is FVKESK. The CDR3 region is CASSRLTGGESKNIQYF. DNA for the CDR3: TGTGCCAGCAGCCGGCTTACGGGAGGAGAAAGCAAAAACATTCAGTACTTC.

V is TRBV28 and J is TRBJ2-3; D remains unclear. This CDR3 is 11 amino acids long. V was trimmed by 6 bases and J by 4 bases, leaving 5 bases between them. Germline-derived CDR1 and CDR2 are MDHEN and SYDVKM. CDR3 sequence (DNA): TGTGCCAGCAGGGGCGCAGATACGCAGTATTTT. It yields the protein CASRGADTQYF.

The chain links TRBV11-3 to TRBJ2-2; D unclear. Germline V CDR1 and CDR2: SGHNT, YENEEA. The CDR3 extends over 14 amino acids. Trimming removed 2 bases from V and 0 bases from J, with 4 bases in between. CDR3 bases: TGTGCCAGCAGCTTACTATCGAACACCGGGGAGCTGTTTTTT. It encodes CASSLLSNTGELFF.

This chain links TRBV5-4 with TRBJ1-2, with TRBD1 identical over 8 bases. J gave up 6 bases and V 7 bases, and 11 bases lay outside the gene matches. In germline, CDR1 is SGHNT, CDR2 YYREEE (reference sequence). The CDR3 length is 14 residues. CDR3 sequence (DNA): TGTGCCAGCCTGGAAGCGACAGGGGTGAATGGCTACACCTTC. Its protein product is CASLEATGVNGYTF.

The CDR3 bases are TGTGCCAGCAGCTTACGGAGACAGGGGGCGAATGAGCAGTTCTTC. This codes for CASSLRRQGANEQFF. The chain carries TRBV7-2 and TRBJ2-1, with 10 bases identical to TRBD1. Germline V gene lookup returns CDR1 SGHTA and CDR2 FQGNSA. The CDR3 is 15 residues long. V lost 2 bases and J lost 7; bases outside the gene matches: 5.

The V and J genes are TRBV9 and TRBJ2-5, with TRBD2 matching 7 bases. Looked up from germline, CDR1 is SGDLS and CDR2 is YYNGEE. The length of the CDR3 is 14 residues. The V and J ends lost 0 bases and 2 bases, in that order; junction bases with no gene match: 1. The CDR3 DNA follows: TGTGCCAGCAGCGTAGGGGGGGGACAAGAGACCCAGTACTTC. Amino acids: CASSVGGGQETQYF.

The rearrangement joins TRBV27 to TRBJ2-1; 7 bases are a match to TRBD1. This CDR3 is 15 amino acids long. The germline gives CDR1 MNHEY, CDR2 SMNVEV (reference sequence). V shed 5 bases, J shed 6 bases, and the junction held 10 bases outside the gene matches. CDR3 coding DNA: TGTGCCAGCAGTCCGGCCCTGACAGGGTCCAATGAGCAGTTCTTC. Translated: CASSPALTGSNEQFF.

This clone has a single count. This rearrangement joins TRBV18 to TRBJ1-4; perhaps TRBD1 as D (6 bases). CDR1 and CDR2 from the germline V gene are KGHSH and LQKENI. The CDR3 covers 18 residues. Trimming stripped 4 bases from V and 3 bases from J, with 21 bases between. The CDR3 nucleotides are TGTGCCAGCTCACTCTCAAGTCTAACAGGGTTTTCTAATGAAAAACTGTTTTTT. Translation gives CASSLSSLTGFSNEKLFF. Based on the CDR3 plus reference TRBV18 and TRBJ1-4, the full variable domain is NAGVMQNPRHLVRRRGQEARLRCSPMKGHSHVYWYRQLPEEGLKFMVYLQKENIIDESGMPKERFSAEFPKEGPSILRIQQVVRGDSAAYFCASSLSSLTGFSNEKLFFGSGTQLSVL.